These 2 T cell receptor beta chains came from one sample sequenced in a study of Graves' ophthalmopathy and Graves' hyperthyroidism. Scientists amplified the TCR beta CDR3 regions from RNA transcripts. Following a first-round RT-PCR that used HTBI primers, a second-round multiplex PCR was carried out. TCRdb reprocessed the multiplex PCR reads via MiXCR and lists one record per CDR3 protein. The data show around 400,000 distinct CDR3 sequences, with more than 20% seen just once and more than 2.5% held by the top ten. Sequencing input: peripheral blood. Receptors originate from a woman in her late teens or twenties with stable Graves' hyperthyroidism.

The sample holds many counts of this clonotype. The chain couples TRBV5-6 to TRBJ1-2; D is unresolved. The V gene lost 4 bases and the J gene lost 5 bases, with 9 bases spanning the gap. Germline values: CDR1 SGHDT, CDR2 YYEEEE. The CDR3 spans 12 residues. CDR3 in DNA: TGTGCCAGCAGCCTAGCCATGTATGGCTACACCTTC. This translates into CASSLAMYGYTF.

Many counts were recorded for this clonotype. The genes are TRBV5-1 and TRBJ2-4; TRBD2 agrees at 8 bases. J lost 8 bases, V lost 4 bases, and 8 bases had no gene match. CDR1 and CDR2 from the germline V gene are SGHRS and YFSETQ. This CDR3 is 14 amino acids long. CDR3 protein: CASSRTSRRDIQYF. The CDR3 DNA reads TGCGCCAGCAGCCGGACTAGCCGTAGGGACATTCAGTACTTC.